The clone carrying this T cell receptor (beta chain) has a handful of counts. Antigen specificity is unknown. This entry is derived from a study of T cells after yellow fever vaccination. Broader study findings: CD4 and CD8 compartments shared a small share of clonotypes, likely from convergent recombination.

Each CDR3 protein gets one entry after TCRdb re-called the 5' RACE reads with MiXCR. The sample lists under 250,000 distinct CDR3 sequences, under 3.5% seen once, with 2.5% to 3.5% in the top ten. The CDR3 covers 15 residues. The ends lost 1 base at V and 5 bases at J; junction bases unmatched: 5. In germline, CDR1 is SGHTA, CDR2 FQGNSA. The chain recombines TRBV7-2 with TRBJ1-2, with 9 bases identical to TRBD1. The receptor was isolated from a man younger than 30 who received the YFV17D yellow fever vaccine. This specimen consisted of CD4+ T cells sorted from PBMCs, obtained 10 days after the yellow fever booster vaccination. The CDR3, as DNA: TGTGCCAGCAGCTTAGGTCGGACAGGGGAATATGGCTACACCTTC. Translating gives CASSLGRTGEYGYTF.